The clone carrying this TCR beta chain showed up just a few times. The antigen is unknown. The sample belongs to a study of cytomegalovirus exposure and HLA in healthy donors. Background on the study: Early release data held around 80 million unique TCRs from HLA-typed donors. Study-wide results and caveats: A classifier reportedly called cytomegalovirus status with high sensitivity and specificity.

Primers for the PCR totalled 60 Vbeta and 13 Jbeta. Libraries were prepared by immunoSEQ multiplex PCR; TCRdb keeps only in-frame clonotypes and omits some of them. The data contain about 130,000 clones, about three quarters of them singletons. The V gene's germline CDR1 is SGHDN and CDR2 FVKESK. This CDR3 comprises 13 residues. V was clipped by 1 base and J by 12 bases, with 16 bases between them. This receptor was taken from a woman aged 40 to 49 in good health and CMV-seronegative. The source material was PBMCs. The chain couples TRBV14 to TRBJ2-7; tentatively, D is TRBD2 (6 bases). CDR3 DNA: TGTGCCAGCAGCCAAGTCGGGGTGAGGGACTCGTACTTC. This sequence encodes CASSQVGVRDSYF. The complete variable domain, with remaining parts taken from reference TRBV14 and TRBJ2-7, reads EAGVTQFPSHSVIEKGQTVTLRCDPISGHDNLYWYRRVMGKEIKFLLHFVKESKQDESGMPNNRFLAERTGGTYSTLKVQPAELEDSGVYFCASSQVGVRDSYFGPGTRLTVT.